The 28 T cell receptor beta chains below all came from one sample that was sequenced in a study of cytomegalovirus exposure and HLA in healthy donors. A multiplex PCR was run with 60 Vbeta primers and 13 Jbeta primers. The assay was immunoSEQ multiplex PCR, and TCRdb's table has in-frame clones only and misses some. Here the sample spans more than 150,000 clones, over 70% being singletons. Sequences were obtained from PBMCs. All receptors come from a young woman in good health and CMV-seronegative.

The V call is TRBV4-1, the J call TRBJ2-7; TRBD1 agrees at 10 bases. J was trimmed by 3 bases and V by 5 bases; bases with no gene match: 7. From germline, CDR1 is MGHRA and CDR2 YSYEKL. The CDR3 covers 15 residues. The CDR3 is CASSYGTGDVYEQYF. In DNA, the CDR3 is TGCGCCAGCAGCTACGGGACAGGGGATGTCTACGAGCAGTACTTC.

The V call is TRBV6-5, the J call TRBJ2-7; possible D gene TRBD2, 6 bases. V lost 8 bases to trimming and J lost 3 bases, with 20 bases between them. CDR1 and CDR2 from the germline V gene are MNHEY and SVGAGI. The CDR3 has 15 residues. The CDR3 DNA follows: TGTGCCAGCCATAAATCGACTAGTTTGCACTACGAGCAGTACTTC. Amino acids: CASHKSTSLHYEQYF.

V gene TRBV28 combines with J gene TRBJ1-3; 7 bases match TRBD1. The trim removed 0 bases at V and 0 bases at J, leaving 2 bases unmatched. Germline assignment: CDR1 MDHEN and CDR2 SYDVKM. CDR3 size: 16 residues. The CDR3 sequence: CASSLWDRLSGNTIYF. The CDR3 DNA reads as TGTGCCAGCAGTTTATGGGACAGGCTCTCTGGAAACACCATATATTTT.

The rearrangement joins TRBV6-4 to TRBJ2-3; TRBD1 matches 9 bases. The CDR3 totals 13 residues. The junction had 6 bases not matched to a gene; V was cut back by 7 bases and J by 7 bases. Germline CDR1 and CDR2: MRHNA and SNTAGT. The CDR3 DNA is TGTGCCAGCAACGGACAGGGGAGGTATACGCAGTATTTT. Its protein is CASNGQGRYTQYF.

The J gene is TRBJ1-1, the V gene TRBV18, with TRBD1 as a possible D gene (5 bases). Germline assignment: CDR1 KGHSH and CDR2 LQKENI. This CDR3 has 16 amino acids. V shed 2 bases and J shed 1 base, with 14 bases lying between them. DNA for the CDR3: TGTGCCAGCTCACCAAATCAGGGTAGGAGGAACACTGAAGCTTTCTTT. Its protein product is CASSPNQGRRNTEAFF.

The rearrangement uses TRBV6-5 and TRBJ2-3, with D perhaps matching TRBD1 (6 bases). V was trimmed by 6 bases and J by 3 bases, leaving 16 bases between them. Germline V gene data show CDR1 as MNHEY and CDR2 as SVGAGI. The CDR3 is 15 residues long. The CDR3 protein is CASRPTGWGTDTQYF. The CDR3 nucleotides are TGTGCCAGCAGGCCAACAGGGTGGGGGACAGATACGCAGTATTTT.

This clone rates as medium-sized (0.01 to 0.1%). The rearrangement links TRBV25-1 to TRBJ1-3; D not resolved. Trimming stripped 2 bases from V and 1 base from J, with 6 bases between. The germline CDR1 and CDR2 sequences are MGHDK and SYGVNS. The CDR3 is made up of 14 amino acids. The DNA of the CDR3 is TGTGCCAGCAGTGAAGGCGGGTCTGGAAACACCATATATTTT. It codes for CASSEGGSGNTIYF.

This clone is a singleton in its sample. J is TRBJ2-7 and V is TRBV10-1; maybe TRBD1 (6 bases). Trimming took 6 bases from V and 5 from J, leaving 23 bases between them. Germline lookup yields CDR1 WNHNN and CDR2 SYGVQD (reference sequence). The CDR3 consists of 16 residues. The CDR3 DNA reads TGCGCCAGCAGGGGGGCCGGGACCCCAAACGCGGACGAGCAGTACTTC. Protein: CASRGAGTPNADEQYF.

The chain recombines TRBV10-1 with TRBJ2-3, with D uncertain. CDR1 is WNHNN, CDR2 SYGVQD, per germline (reference sequence). With 0 bases removed from V and 5 bases from J, the gap between germline ends came to 12 bases. This CDR3 contains 15 residues. This chain's CDR3 is CASSESGPPGDTQYF. The DNA for the CDR3 is TGCGCCAGCAGTGAGTCCGGCCCGCCGGGAGATACGCAGTATTTT.

The DNA of the CDR3 is TGTGCCAGCAGTGAATCCAAGTGGAGGACTGAAGCTTTCTTT. Protein: CASSESKWRTEAFF. The chain links TRBV25-1 to TRBJ1-1; no firm D call. Per the germline V gene, CDR1 is MGHDK and CDR2 is SYGVNS. Between the trimmed V and J ends, which lost 1 base and 5 bases, there was a span of 11 bases. The CDR3 contains 14 residues. Supplemented by reference TRBV25-1 and TRBJ1-1, the full variable domain reads EADIYQTPRYLVIGTGKKITLECSQTMGHDKMYWYQQDPGMELHLIHYSYGVNSTEKGDLSSESTVSRIRTEHFPLTLESARPSHTSQYLCASSESKWRTEAFFGQGTRLTVV.

The V and J genes are TRBV11-3 and TRBJ2-3; unclear D gene. V was clipped by 2 bases and J by 5 bases, with 8 bases between them. From germline, CDR1 is SGHNT and CDR2 YENEEA. The CDR3 length is 13 residues. CDR3 sequence: CASSLWCVDTQYF. The CDR3, as DNA: TGTGCCAGCAGCTTATGGTGCGTAGATACGCAGTATTTT.

The gene calls are TRBV28 and TRBJ2-7; TRBD1 agrees at 9 bases. The CDR3 runs to 13 residues. Per germline, CDR1 MDHEN and CDR2 SYDVKM. V was pared by 6 bases and J by 6 bases, with 6 bases of the junction left unmatched. In nucleotides, the CDR3 is TGTGCCAGCAGGCTACAGGGGGCGCGCGAGCAGTACTTC. Its translation: CASRLQGAREQYF.

This clone occurred once. The chain has TRBV5-1 and TRBJ1-1, with D possibly matching TRBD1 (6 bases). The CDR3 has 15 residues. Trimming pared 6 bases from V and 3 bases from J, leaving 18 bases between. Germline assignment: CDR1 SGHRS and CDR2 YFSETQ. This chain's CDR3 is CASNLQDSRDTEAFF. Here the CDR3 DNA reads TGCGCCAGCAACCTCCAGGACAGTCGGGACACTGAAGCTTTCTTT.

The rearrangement links TRBV11-2 to TRBJ2-7; D uncertain. Germline loops: CDR1 SGHAT, CDR2 FQNNGV. The length of the CDR3 is 13 residues. Trimming removed 0 bases at V and 6 bases at J, with 9 bases between. CDR3 sequence (DNA): TGTGCCAGCAGCTTAGAGAACAGTCCCGAGCAGTACTTC. This encodes CASSLENSPEQYF.

This clone was found a few times. The chain employs TRBV7-9 and TRBJ1-2; 7 bases match TRBD1. The CDR3 totals 15 residues. Unmatched junction bases numbered 7, after V lost 4 bases and J lost 2 bases. The germline CDR1 and CDR2 sequences are SEHNR and FQNEAQ (reference sequence). CDR3 nucleotide sequence: TGTGCCAGCAGCTCTACAGGGGTAAAGAACTATGGCTACACCTTC. Encoded protein: CASSSTGVKNYGYTF.

The gene calls are TRBV9 and TRBJ2-3, with 9 positions matching TRBD1. V was pared by 3 bases and J by 2 bases, with 4 bases of the junction left unmatched. The germline CDR1 and CDR2 sequences are SGDLS and YYNGEE. This CDR3 spans 15 amino acids. CDR3 in amino acids: CASSAWDRVTDTQYF. In DNA, the CDR3 is TGTGCCAGCAGCGCATGGGACAGGGTCACAGATACGCAGTATTTT.

The count of this clone is one. This sequence joins TRBV13 and TRBJ2-7, with a possible D match to TRBD1 (5 bases). Germline assignment: CDR1 PRHDT and CDR2 FYEKMQ (reference sequence). The CDR3 consists of 14 residues. Trimming pared 2 bases from V and 5 bases from J, leaving 13 bases between. CDR3 DNA sequence: TGTGCCAGCAGCTTACGGCAGGGCAAACACGAGCAGTACTTC. Its protein is CASSLRQGKHEQYF.

The chain links TRBV15 to TRBJ1-4; 7 nucleotides agree with TRBD1. The CDR3 has 17 amino acids. Germline-derived CDR1 and CDR2 are LNHNV and YYDKDF (reference sequence). The V and J ends lost 0 bases and 7 bases, in that order; junction bases with no gene match: 11. The CDR3 DNA reads TGTGCCACCAGCAGAGACCACTACAGGGGAGCGGGTGAAAAACTGTTTTTT. Translation gives CATSRDHYRGAGEKLFF.

The gene calls are TRBV19 and TRBJ2-3; TRBD1 agrees at 11 bases. CDR3 size: 14 residues. Germline V gives CDR1 LNHDA, CDR2 SQIVND (reference sequence). The trim removed 6 bases at V and 6 bases at J, leaving 5 bases unmatched. The CDR3 sequence: CASSPGQGGDTQYF. The CDR3 region has the DNA TGTGCCAGTAGCCCGGGACAGGGGGGGGATACGCAGTATTTT. The full variable domain, its missing parts supplied by reference TRBV19 and TRBJ2-3, is DGGITQSPKYLFRKEGQNVTLSCEQNLNHDAMYWYRQDPGQGLRLIYYSQIVNDFQKGDIAEGYSVSREKKESFPLTVTSAQKNPTAFYLCASSPGQGGDTQYFGPGTRLTVL.

V and J are TRBV6-1 and TRBJ1-2, with D maybe TRBD1 (5 bases). There are 15 residues in the CDR3. V shed 2 bases and J shed 2 bases, with 12 bases lying between them. The germline V gene has CDR1 MNHNS and CDR2 SASEGT. The CDR3 reads CASSESRGRNYGYTF. CDR3 sequence (DNA): TGTGCCAGCAGTGAAAGCCGGGGGAGAAACTATGGCTACACCTTC.

The chain uses TRBV11-3 and TRBJ2-3; tentative D call: TRBD2 (5 bases). The CDR3 runs to 15 residues. Germline loops: CDR1 SGHNT, CDR2 YENEEA. Trimming pared 5 bases from V and 4 bases from J, leaving 16 bases between. CDR3 region: CASSPAGGLSDTQYF. CDR3 in DNA: TGTGCCAGCAGCCCTGCGGGTGGCCTCTCAGATACGCAGTATTTT.

This chain uses TRBV30 with TRBJ1-2, with D possibly matching TRBD1 (5 bases). Trimming pared 4 bases from V and 2 bases from J, leaving 8 bases between. This CDR3 spans 12 amino acids. Looked up from germline, CDR1 is GTSNPN and CDR2 is SVGIG (reference sequence). CDR3: CAWTDNNYGYTF. As DNA, the CDR3 is TGTGCCTGGACGGACAACAACTATGGCTACACCTTC.

The V call is TRBV12-5, the J call TRBJ2-7; 8 bases line up with TRBD1. CDR1 is LGHNT, CDR2 FRNRAP, per germline. V was pared by 1 base and J by 2 bases, with 7 bases of the junction left unmatched. The length of the CDR3 is 16 residues. The CDR3 region has the DNA TGTGCTAGTGGTTTGGCTCCGGGACAGGCCCCCTACGAGCAGTACTTC. This encodes CASGLAPGQAPYEQYF.

The chain uses TRBV4-2 and TRBJ2-2, with a tentative D call TRBD2 (6 bases). Germline lookup yields CDR1 LGHNA and CDR2 YNFKEQ. The V end lost 0 bases, the J end lost 5 bases, and 10 bases lay between the germline ends. The CDR3 contains 15 residues. The CDR3 DNA reads as TGTGCCAGCAGCCAAGATGGGGACTCAACCGGGGAGCTGTTTTTT. Its protein product is CASSQDGDSTGELFF.

CDR3 nucleotide sequence: TGTGCCATCAGTGGACAGGGGCTTAATGAAAAACTGTTTTTT. Amino acids: CAISGQGLNEKLFF. V is TRBV10-3 and J is TRBJ1-4; 8 bases map to TRBD1. The ends lost 4 bases at V and 4 bases at J; junction bases unmatched: 2. CDR3 length: 14 amino acids. Germline V gene sequence: CDR1 ENHRY, CDR2 SYGVKD.

This chain uses TRBV28 with TRBJ2-1; D is possibly TRBD2 (5 bases). The V and J ends lost 3 bases and 9 bases respectively, with 12 bases between them. This CDR3 has 13 residues. The germline V gene encodes CDR1 MDHEN and CDR2 SYDVKM. CDR3 sequence reads: CASSFWPGSEQFF. CDR3 nucleotides: TGTGCCAGCAGTTTTTGGCCGGGGTCTGAGCAGTTCTTC.

The genes are TRBV29-1 and TRBJ1-1; D is perhaps TRBD1 (6 bases). The germline V gene has CDR1 SQVTM and CDR2 ANQGSEA. There are 12 residues in the CDR3. V was trimmed by 3 bases and J by 7 bases, leaving 12 bases between them. CDR3 region: CSVEVRTVEAFF. Here the CDR3 DNA reads TGCAGCGTTGAGGTTAGGACAGTTGAAGCTTTCTTT.

This chain links TRBV4-2 with TRBJ1-2, with TRBD1 matching 9 bases. CDR1 is LGHNA and CDR2 is YNFKEQ in the germline V gene. The CDR3 consists of 17 residues. Trimming at V came to 0 bases and at J to 8 bases, leaving 13 bases not matched to a gene. CDR3 DNA: TGTGCCAGCAGCCAAGACGTGACAGGGGGTTTTTTAGTCGGCTACACCTTC. It specifies CASSQDVTGGFLVGYTF.